The clone carrying this T cell receptor beta chain was observed many times. The antigen is unknown. MiXCR, applied by TCRdb to the multiplex PCR reads, yields one record per CDR3 protein. The table shows around 43,000 distinct CDR3 sequences, with roughly 23% occurring only once. The data are from a study of breast tumors, draining lymph nodes, adjacent tissues. Study conclusions and caveats: The data were judged consistent with most tumor T cells coming from lymph node and expanding in tumor.

The receptor comes from a female donor with breast cancer. Some clones in this sample may be carry-over from other donors' samples. The sequenced sample consisted of breast tumor tissue.

The CDR3 nucleotides read TGTGCCAGCAGCTTAGACGGAAACAACTACAATGAGCAGTTCTTC. Translation: CASSLDGNNYNEQFF. The gene calls are TRBV7-8 and TRBJ2-1; D remains unclear. The V end lost 1 base, the J end lost 3 bases, and 10 bases lay between the germline ends. CDR1 is SGHVS and CDR2 is FQNEAQ in the germline V gene. The CDR3 runs to 15 residues.